This is a list of T cell receptor beta chains from one sample in a study of blood T cell repertoires in COVID-19. Only in-frame clones appear in the TCRdb table, and some are missing; sequencing was by immunoSEQ multiplex PCR. The table shows about 280,000 clones, with approximately 90% occurring only once. Sequenced material: PBMCs or T cells enriched from blood (not recorded which). Receptor source: a middle-aged woman who had recovered from COVID-19. The CDR3 runs from the conserved cysteine through the conserved F or W. A D gene is named only where the DNA matches it firmly. The size of a clone is reported for some rows only, either as once, few or many, or as a class for expanded clones.

TRBD1	TRBV28	TRBJ1-1	NA	TGTGCCAGCAGTTCCCCGGGACAGGGGTTGAACACTGAAGCTTTCTTT	CASSSPGQGLNTEAFF
NA	TRBV2	TRBJ2-5	NA	TGTGCCAGCAGCCAAGAAGCGCGGTGGGAGACCCAGTACTTC	CASSQEARWETQYF
NA	TRBV18	TRBJ1-1	NA	TGTGCCAGCTCACCGTTACCGAGGACAGAGGAAGCTTTCTTT	CASSPLPRTEEAFF
TRBD2	TRBV6-4	TRBJ2-1	NA	TGTGCCAGCAGTGCGGCTAGCGGAGCCCCCAATGAGCAGTTCTTC	CASSAASGAPNEQFF
TRBD2	TRBV15	TRBJ2-3	NA	TGTGCCACCAGGACTAGCGGTACTACAGATACGCAGTATTTT	CATRTSGTTDTQYF
NA	TRBV27	TRBJ2-5	NA	TGTGCCAGCAGTCTTTCATTCCCTAGGGAGACCCAGTACTTC	CASSLSFPRETQYF
TRBD2	TRBV28	TRBJ2-7	once	TGTGCCAGCAGAAAAGCGGGGCTCGGCGAGCAGTACTTC	CASRKAGLGEQYF
NA	TRBV5-8	TRBJ2-7	NA	TGTGCCAGCAGCTTGGTTTATCGCTACGAGCAGTACTTC	CASSLVYRYEQYF
TRBD1	TRBV29-1	TRBJ2-1	NA	TGCAGCGTTCACGCCACGACAGGGAATGAGCAGTTCTTC	CSVHATTGNEQFF
NA	TRBV7-7	TRBJ2-2	NA	TGTGCTAGCAGCCCCAAGGGCCGACTATTCGCTTCAACCGGGGAGCTGTTTTTT	CASSPKGRLFASTGELFF
TRBD2	TRBV30	TRBJ2-6	NA	TGTGCCTGGAGTGTAGTGGCTAGCGGGCCAAGCTCTGGGGCCAACGTCCTGACTTTC	CAWSVVASGPSSGANVLTF
TRBD2	TRBV6-5	TRBJ2-1	NA	TGTGCCAGCACACTAGCGGGAGTCAATGAGCAGTTCTTC	CASTLAGVNEQFF
TRBD2	TRBV7-2	TRBJ2-3	NA	TGTGCCAGCAGCTTAGCGGGGACTAGCGGAACCACAGATACGCAGTATTTT	CASSLAGTSGTTDTQYF
NA	TRBV6-8	TRBJ2-1	NA	TGTGCCACCCAGGGTTTCTATGAGCAGTTCTTC	CATQGFYEQFF
NA	TRBV10-2	TRBJ2-1	NA	TGCGCCAGCATCTGGGGAGACAATGAGCAGTTCTTC	CASIWGDNEQFF
NA	TRBV9	TRBJ2-1	NA	TGTGCCAGCAGCGGGACTACCGTAACCTACAATGAGCAGTTCTTC	CASSGTTVTYNEQFF
NA	TRBV15	TRBJ2-5	once	TGTGCCACCAGCAGAGACTTCGGGGAGACCCAGTACTTC	CATSRDFGETQYF
TRBD1	TRBV6-2/TRBV6-3	TRBJ2-3	NA	TGTGCCAGCAGTTACATCTCGGGACAGATACACGTATTCTTCACAGATACGCAGTATTTT	CASSYISGQIHVFFTDTQYF
TRBD2	TRBV9	TRBJ2-5	NA	TGTGCCAGCAGCGTAGGGGCTAGCGGGAGTATAGAGACCCAGTACTTC	CASSVGASGSIETQYF
TRBD1	TRBV27	TRBJ2-7	few	TGTGCCAGCAGTTGGGGGATAGGGACAGGGATCTCCTACGAGCAGTACTTC	CASSWGIGTGISYEQYF
TRBD1	TRBV3-1/TRBV3-2	TRBJ1-2	few	TGTGCCAGCAGCCAGCAGGGGGCGGGAGGCTACACCTTC	CASSQQGAGGYTF
TRBD1	TRBV25-1	TRBJ1-1	NA	TGTGCCAGCAGTGAGGAAGGTCACAGGGGTGAAGCTTTCTTT	CASSEEGHRGEAFF
NA	TRBV28	TRBJ1-4	NA	TGTGCCAGCAGAGTGGGGGGGGCTAATGAAAAACTGTTTTTT	CASRVGGANEKLFF
TRBD1	TRBV5-1	TRBJ2-5	once	TGCGCCAGCAGAGGGGGCGTCCCTCAAGAGACCCAGTACTTC	CASRGGVPQETQYF
NA	TRBV6-5	TRBJ1-1	once	TGTGCCAGCAGCCCCCAAAGGACAGCAAGAGAAGCTTTCTTT	CASSPQRTAREAFF
NA	TRBV12-3/TRBV12-4	TRBJ2-5	NA	TGTGCCAGCAGCGAACGGAGGCAAGAGACCCAGTACTTC	CASSERRQETQYF
TRBD2	TRBV9	TRBJ2-1	NA	TGTGCCAGCAGCGGACTAGCGGGAGAGGGCAATGAGCAGTTCTTC	CASSGLAGEGNEQFF
TRBD2	TRBV6-5	TRBJ2-3	NA	TGTGCCAGCAGCGGGCGCACGGGGGGGGCAGATACGCAGTATTTT	CASSGRTGGADTQYF
NA	TRBV18	TRBJ2-3	few	TGTGCCAGCTCTCATCAGGGATCCAGGACAGATACGCAGTATTTT	CASSHQGSRTDTQYF
TRBD2	TRBV24-1	TRBJ2-1	once	TGTGCCACCAGTGACCCTCTGGGACTAGCGGGATGGGGTGAGCAGTTCTTC	CATSDPLGLAGWGEQFF
TRBD1	TRBV24-1	TRBJ1-1	NA	TGTGCCACCAGGGATGGTACAGGGGGCGAAAGTGCTTTCTTT	CATRDGTGGESAFF
TRBD1	TRBV7-9	TRBJ2-7	few	TGTGCCAGCAGCCCATTCGGACAGGGTGGAGACGAGCAGTACTTC	CASSPFGQGGDEQYF
NA	TRBV6-2/TRBV6-3	TRBJ2-7	NA	TGTGCCAGCACCTACTCGGGGAGCTCCTACGAGCAGTACTTC	CASTYSGSSYEQYF
NA	TRBV24-1	TRBJ2-5	once	TGTGCCACCAGCTCGTTTGGCAGGTACCCAGAGTACTTC	CATSSFGRYPEYF
NA	TRBV24-1	TRBJ2-5	once	TGTGCCACCAGTGAGGCGGCCGAGGCCACGGAGACCCAGTACTTC	CATSEAAEATETQYF